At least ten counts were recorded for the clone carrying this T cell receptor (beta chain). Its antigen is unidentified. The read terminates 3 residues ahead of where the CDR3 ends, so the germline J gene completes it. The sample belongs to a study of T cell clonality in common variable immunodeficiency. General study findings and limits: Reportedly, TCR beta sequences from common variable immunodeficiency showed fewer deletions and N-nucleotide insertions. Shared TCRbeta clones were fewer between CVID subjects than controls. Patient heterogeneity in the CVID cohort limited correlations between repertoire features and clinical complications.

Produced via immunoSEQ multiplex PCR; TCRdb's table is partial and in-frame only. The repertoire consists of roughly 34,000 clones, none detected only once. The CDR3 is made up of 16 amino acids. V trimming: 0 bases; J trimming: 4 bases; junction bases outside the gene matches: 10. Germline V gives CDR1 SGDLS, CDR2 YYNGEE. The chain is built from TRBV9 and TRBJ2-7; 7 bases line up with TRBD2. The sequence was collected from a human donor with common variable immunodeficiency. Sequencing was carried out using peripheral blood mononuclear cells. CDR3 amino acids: CASSVGSAGAKYEQYF. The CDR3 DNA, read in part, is TGTGCCAGCAGCGTAGGTTCTGCGGGAGCTAAGTACGAG.